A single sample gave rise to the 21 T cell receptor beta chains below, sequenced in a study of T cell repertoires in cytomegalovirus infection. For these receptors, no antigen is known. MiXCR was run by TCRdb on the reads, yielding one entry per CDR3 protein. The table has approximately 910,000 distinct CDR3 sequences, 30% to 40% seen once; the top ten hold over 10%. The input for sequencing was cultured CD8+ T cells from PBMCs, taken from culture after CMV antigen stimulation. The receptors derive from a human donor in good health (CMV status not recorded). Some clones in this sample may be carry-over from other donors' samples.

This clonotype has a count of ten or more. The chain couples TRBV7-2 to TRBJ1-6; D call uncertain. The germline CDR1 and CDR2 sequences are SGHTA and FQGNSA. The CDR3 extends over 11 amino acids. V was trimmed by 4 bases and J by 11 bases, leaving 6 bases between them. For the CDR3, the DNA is TGTGCCAGCAGCTGGGGTACACCCCTCCACTTT. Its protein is CASSWGTPLHF.

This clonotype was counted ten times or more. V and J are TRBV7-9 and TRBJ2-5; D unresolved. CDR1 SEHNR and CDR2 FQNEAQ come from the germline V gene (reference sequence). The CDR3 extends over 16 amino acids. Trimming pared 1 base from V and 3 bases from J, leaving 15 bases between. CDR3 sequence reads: CASSLEFRVAEETQYF. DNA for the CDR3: TGTGCCAGCAGCTTAGAGTTTCGCGTGGCGGAAGAGACCCAGTACTTC. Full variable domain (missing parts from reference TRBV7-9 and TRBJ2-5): DTGVSQNPRHKITKRGQNVTFRCDPISEHNRLYWYRQTLGQGPEFLTYFQNEAQLEKSRLLSDRFSAERPKGSFSTLEIQRTEQGDSAMYLCASSLEFRVAEETQYFGPGTRLLVL.

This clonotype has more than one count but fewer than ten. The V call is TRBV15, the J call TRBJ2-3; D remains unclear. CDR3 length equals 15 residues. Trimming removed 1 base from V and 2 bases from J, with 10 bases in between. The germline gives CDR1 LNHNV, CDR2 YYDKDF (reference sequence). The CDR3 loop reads CATSRVDRPTDTQYF. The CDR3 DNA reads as TGTGCCACCAGCAGAGTTGATAGGCCCACAGATACGCAGTATTTT.

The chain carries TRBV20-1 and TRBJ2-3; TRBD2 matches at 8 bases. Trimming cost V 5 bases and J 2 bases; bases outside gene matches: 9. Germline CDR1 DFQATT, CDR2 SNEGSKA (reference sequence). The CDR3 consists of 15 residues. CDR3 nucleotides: TGCAGTGCTCCTAAGCGGGGGAGCTTCACAGATACGCAGTATTTT. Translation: CSAPKRGSFTDTQYF.

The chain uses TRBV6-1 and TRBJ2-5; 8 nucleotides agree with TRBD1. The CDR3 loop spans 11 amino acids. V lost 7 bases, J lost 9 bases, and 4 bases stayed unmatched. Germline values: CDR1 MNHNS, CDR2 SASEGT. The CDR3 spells CASKRQGSQYF. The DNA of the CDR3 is TGTGCCAGCAAGAGACAGGGGTCCCAGTACTTC.

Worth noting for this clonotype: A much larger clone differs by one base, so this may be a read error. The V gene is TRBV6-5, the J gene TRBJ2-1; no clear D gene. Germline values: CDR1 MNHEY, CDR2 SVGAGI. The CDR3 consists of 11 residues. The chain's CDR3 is CVSSKANEQFF. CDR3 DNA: TGTGTCAGCAGCAAAGCCAATGAGCAGTTCTTC.

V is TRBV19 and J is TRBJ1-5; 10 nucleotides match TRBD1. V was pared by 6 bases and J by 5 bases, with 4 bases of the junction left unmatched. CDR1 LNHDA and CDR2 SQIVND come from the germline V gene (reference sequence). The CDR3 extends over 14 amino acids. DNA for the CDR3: TGTGCCAGTAGGACAGGGGGCGCAGATCAGCCCCAGCATTTT. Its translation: CASRTGGADQPQHF.

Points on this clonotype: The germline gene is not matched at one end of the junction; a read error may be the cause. CDR3 region: CVSSAGGGGHTDTQYF. CDR3 nucleotides: TGTGTCAGCAGCGCAGGTGGCGGGGGGCACACAGATACGCAGTATTTT. The chain carries TRBV7-6 and TRBJ2-3; TRBD2 agrees at 8 bases. CDR3 length equals 16 residues. The V gene's germline CDR1 is SGHVS and CDR2 FNYEAQ.

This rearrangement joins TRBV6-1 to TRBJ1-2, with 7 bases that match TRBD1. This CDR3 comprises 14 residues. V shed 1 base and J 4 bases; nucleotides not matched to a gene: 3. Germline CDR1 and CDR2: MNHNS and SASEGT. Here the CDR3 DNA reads TGTGCCAGCAGTGAAGGACAGGGCCCCTATGGCTACACCTTC. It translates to CASSEGQGPYGYTF.

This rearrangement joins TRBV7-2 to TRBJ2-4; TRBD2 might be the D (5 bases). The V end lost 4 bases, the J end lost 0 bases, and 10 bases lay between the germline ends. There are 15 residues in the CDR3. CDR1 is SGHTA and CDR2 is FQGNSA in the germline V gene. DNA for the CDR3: TGTGCCAGCAGCTCCAGTACTAGAGCCAAAAACATTCAGTACTTC. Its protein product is CASSSSTRAKNIQYF.

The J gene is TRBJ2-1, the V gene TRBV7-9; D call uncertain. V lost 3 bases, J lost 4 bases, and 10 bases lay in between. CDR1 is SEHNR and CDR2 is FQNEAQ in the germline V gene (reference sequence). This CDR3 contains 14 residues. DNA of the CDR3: TGTGCCAGCAGCTTGAGTACCCAATACAATGAGCAGTTCTTC. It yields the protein CASSLSTQYNEQFF.

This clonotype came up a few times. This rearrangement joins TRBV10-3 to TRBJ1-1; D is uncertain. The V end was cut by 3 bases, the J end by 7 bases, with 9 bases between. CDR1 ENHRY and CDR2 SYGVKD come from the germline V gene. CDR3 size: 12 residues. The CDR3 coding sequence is TGTGCCATCAGTGACAGAGGGTTTGAAGCTTTCTTT. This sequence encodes CAISDRGFEAFF.

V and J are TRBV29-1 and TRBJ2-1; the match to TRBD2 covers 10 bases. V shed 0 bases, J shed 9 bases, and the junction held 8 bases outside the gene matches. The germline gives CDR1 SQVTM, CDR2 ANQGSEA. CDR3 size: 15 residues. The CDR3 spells CSVEDERLAGVEQFF. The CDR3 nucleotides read TGCAGCGTTGAAGATGAACGCCTAGCGGGGGTTGAGCAGTTCTTC.

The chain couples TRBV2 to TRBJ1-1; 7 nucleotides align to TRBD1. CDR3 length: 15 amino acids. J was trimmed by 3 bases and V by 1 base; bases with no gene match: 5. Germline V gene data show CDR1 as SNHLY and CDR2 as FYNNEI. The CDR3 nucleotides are TGTGCCAGCAGTGAAGAGGGGGCGCCGGACACTGAAGCTTTCTTT. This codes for CASSEEGAPDTEAFF.

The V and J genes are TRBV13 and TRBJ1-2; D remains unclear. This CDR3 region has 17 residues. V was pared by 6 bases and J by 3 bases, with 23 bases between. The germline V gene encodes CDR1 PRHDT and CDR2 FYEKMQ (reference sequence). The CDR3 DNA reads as TGTGCCAGCAGGGTTAGGGATGGGAGACATGGGGACTATGGCTACACCTTC. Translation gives CASRVRDGRHGDYGYTF.

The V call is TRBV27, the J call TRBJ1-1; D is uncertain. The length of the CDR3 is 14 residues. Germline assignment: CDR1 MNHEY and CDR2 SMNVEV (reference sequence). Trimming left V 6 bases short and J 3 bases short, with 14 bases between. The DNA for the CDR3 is TGTGCCAGCAGCCTGTGGGGTTTCTACACTGAAGCTTTCTTT. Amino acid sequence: CASSLWGFYTEAFF.

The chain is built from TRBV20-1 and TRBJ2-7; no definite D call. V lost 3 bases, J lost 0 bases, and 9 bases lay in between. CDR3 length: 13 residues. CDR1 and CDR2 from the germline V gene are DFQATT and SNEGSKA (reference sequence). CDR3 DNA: TGCAGTGCTAGGGGCATGAGCTCCTACGAGCAGTACTTC. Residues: CSARGMSSYEQYF.

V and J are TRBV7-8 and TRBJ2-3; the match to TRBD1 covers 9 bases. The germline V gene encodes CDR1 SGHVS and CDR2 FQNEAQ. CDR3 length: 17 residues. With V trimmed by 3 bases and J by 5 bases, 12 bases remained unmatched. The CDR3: CASSFLPGQGSGDTQYF. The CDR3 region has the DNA TGTGCCAGCAGCTTTTTACCGGGACAGGGCTCGGGAGATACGCAGTATTTT.

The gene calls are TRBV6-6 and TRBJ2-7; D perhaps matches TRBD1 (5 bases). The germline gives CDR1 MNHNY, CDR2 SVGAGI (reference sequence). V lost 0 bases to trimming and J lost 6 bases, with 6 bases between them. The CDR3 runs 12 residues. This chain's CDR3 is CASSYSGVEQYV. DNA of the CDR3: TGTGCCAGCAGTTACTCAGGGGTCGAGCAGTACGTC.

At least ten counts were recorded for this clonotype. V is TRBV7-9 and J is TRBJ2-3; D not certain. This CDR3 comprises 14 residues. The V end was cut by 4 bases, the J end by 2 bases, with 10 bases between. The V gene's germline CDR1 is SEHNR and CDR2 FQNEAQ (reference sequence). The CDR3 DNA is TGTGCCAGCAGCTCCCACAGATCCACAGATACGCAGTATTTT. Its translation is CASSSHRSTDTQYF. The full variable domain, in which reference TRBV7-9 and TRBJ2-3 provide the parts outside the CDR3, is DTGVSQNPRHKITKRGQNVTFRCDPISEHNRLYWYRQTLGQGPEFLTYFQNEAQLEKSRLLSDRFSAERPKGSFSTLEIQRTEQGDSAMYLCASSSHRSTDTQYFGPGTRLTVL.

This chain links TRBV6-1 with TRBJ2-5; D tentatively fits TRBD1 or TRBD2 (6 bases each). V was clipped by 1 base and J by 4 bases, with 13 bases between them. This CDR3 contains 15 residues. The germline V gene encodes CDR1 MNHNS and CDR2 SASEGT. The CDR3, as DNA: TGTGCCAGCAGTGAAGGAACAGGGCGGGGAGAGACCCAGTACTTC. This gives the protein CASSEGTGRGETQYF.